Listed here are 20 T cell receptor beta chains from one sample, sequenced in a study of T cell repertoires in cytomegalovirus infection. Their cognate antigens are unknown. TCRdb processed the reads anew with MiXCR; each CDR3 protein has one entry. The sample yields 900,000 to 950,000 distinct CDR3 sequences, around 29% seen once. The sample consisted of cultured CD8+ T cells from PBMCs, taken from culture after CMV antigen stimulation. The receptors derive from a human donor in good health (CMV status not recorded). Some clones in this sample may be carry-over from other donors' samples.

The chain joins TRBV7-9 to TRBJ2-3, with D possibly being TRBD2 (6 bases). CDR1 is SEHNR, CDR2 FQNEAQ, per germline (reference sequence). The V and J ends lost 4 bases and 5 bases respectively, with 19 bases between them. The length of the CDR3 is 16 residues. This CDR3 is CASSYSGSGPVDTQYF. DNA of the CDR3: TGTGCCAGCAGCTATAGCGGTTCTGGCCCCGTAGATACGCAGTATTTT.

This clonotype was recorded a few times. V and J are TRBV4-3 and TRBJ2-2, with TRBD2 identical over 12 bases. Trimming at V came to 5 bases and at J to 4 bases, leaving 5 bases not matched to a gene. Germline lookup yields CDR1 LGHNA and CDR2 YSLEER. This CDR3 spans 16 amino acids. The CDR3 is CASSTRLAGATGELFF. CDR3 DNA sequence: TGCGCCAGCAGCACGAGACTAGCGGGGGCCACCGGGGAGCTGTTTTTT.

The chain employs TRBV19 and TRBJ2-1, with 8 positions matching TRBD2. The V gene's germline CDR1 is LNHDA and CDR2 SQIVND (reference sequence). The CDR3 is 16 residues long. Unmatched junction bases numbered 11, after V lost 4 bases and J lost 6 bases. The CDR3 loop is CASSTLAGSFTNEQFF. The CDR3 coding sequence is TGTGCCAGTAGTACGTTAGCGGGGTCCTTCACCAATGAGCAGTTCTTC.

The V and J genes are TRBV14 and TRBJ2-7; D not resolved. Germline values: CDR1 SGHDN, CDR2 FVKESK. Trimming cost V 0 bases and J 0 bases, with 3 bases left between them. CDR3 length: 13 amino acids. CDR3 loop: CASSQDISYEQYF. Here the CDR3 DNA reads TGTGCCAGCAGCCAAGATATCTCCTACGAGCAGTACTTC.

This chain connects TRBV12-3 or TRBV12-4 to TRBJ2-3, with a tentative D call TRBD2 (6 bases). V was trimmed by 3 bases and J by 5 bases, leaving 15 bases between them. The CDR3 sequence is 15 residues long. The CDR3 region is CASSFATPRGDTQYF. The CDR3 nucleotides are TGTGCCAGCAGTTTCGCGACGCCGCGGGGAGATACGCAGTATTTT.

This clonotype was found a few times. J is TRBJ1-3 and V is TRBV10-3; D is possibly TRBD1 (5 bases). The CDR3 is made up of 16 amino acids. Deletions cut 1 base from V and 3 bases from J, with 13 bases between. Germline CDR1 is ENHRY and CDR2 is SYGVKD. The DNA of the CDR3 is TGTGCCATCAGTGAGTACGGCAGGGACGTTGGAAACACCATATATTTT. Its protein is CAISEYGRDVGNTIYF.

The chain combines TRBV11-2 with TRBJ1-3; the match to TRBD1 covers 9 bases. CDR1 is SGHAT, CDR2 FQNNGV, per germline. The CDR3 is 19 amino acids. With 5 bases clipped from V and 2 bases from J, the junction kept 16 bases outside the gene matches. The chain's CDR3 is CASSGRTGAGTFAGNTIYF. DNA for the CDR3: TGTGCCAGCAGCGGACGGACAGGGGCCGGGACGTTCGCTGGAAACACCATATATTTT.

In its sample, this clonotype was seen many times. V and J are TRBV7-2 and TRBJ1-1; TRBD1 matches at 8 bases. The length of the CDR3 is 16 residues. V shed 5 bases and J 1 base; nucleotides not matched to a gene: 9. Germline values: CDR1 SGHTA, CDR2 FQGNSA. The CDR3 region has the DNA TGTGCCAGCAGCCGCGGACAGGGCCAGGGGAACACTGAAGCTTTCTTT. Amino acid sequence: CASSRGQGQGNTEAFF.

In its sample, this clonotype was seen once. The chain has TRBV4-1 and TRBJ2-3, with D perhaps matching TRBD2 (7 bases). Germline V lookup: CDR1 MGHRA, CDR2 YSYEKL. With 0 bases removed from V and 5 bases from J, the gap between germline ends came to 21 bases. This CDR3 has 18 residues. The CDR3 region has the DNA TGCGCCAGCAGCCAAGATAGTGGTCGGGGGGCGGCGGGAGATACGCAGTATTTT. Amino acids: CASSQDSGRGAAGDTQYF.

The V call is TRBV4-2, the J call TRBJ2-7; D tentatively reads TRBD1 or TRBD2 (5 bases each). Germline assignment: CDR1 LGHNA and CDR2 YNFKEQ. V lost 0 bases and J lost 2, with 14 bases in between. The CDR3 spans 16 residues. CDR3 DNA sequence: TGTGCCAGCAGCCAAGAAGAGGGGCCATACCCCTACGAGCAGTACTTC. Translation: CASSQEEGPYPYEQYF.

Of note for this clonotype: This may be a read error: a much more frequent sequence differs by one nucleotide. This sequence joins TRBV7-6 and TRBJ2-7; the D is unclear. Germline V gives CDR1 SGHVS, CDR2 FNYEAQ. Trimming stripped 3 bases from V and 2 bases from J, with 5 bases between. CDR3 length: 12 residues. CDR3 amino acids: CASSFPPYEQYF. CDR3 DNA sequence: TGTGCCAGCAGCTTCCCCCCCTACGAGCAGTACTTC. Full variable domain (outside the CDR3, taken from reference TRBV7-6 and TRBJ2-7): GAGVSQSPRYKVTKRGQDVALRCDPISGHVSLYWYRQALGQGPEFLTYFNYEAQQDKSGLPNDRFSAERPEGSISTLTIQRTEQRDSAMYRCASSFPPYEQYFGPGTRLTVT.

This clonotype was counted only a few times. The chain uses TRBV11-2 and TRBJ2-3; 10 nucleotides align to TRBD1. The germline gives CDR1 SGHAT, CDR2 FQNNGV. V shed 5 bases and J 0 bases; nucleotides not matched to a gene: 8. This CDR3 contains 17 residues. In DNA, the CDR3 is TGTGCCAGCAGCGGCCGGGACAGGGGCCTCAGCACAGATACGCAGTATTTT. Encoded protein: CASSGRDRGLSTDTQYF.

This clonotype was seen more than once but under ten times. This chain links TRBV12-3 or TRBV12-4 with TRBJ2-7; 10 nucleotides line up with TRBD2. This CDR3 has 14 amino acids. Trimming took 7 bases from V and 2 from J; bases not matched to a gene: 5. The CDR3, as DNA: TGTGCCAGCACCCTAGCGGGGGCAACCTACGAGCAGTACTTC. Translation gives CASTLAGATYEQYF.

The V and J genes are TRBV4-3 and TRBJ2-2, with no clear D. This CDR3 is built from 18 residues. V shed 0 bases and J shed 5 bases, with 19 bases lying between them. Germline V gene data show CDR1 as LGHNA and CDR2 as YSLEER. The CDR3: CASSQDSLRATSTGELFF. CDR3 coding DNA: TGCGCCAGCAGCCAAGATAGTCTACGTGCGACCTCGACCGGGGAGCTGTTTTTT.

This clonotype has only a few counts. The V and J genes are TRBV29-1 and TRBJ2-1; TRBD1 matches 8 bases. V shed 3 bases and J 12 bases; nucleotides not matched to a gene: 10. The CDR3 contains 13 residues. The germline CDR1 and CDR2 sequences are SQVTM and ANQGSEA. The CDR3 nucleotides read TGCAGCGTTGACGCCTCCCAGGGGGCGCGGCAGTTCTTC. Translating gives CSVDASQGARQFF.

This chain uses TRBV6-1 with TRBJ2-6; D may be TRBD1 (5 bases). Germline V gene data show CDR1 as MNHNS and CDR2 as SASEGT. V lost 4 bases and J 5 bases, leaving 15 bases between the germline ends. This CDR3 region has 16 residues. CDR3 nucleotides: TGTGCCAGCAGTGTCCCAACAGGAGCTAGGGCCAACGTCCTGACTTTC. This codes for CASSVPTGARANVLTF.

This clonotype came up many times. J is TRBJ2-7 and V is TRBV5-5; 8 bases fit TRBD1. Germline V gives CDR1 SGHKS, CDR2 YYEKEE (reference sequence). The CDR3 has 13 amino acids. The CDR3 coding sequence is TGTGCCAGCAGTTTGGACAGGGCCTACGAGCAGTACGTC. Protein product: CASSLDRAYEQYV.

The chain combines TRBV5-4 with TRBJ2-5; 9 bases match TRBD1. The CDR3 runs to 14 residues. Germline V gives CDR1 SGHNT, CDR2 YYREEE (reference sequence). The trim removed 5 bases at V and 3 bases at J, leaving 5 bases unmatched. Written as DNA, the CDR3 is TGTGCCAGCAGTCTTTGGACAGGGGAAGAGACCCAGTACTTC. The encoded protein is CASSLWTGEETQYF.

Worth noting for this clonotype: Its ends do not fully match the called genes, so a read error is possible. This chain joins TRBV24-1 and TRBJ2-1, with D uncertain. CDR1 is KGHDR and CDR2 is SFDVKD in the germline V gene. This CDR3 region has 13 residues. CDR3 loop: CVTSGDGYNEQFF. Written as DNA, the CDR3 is TGTGTCACCAGTGGCGACGGTTACAATGAGCAGTTCTTC.

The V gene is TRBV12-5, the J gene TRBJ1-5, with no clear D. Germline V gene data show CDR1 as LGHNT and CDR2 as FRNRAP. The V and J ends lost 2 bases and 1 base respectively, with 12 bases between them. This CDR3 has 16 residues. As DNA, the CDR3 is TGTGCTAGTGGTTTGCTGTTTAACAGAAGCAATCAGCCCCAGCATTTT. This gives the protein CASGLLFNRSNQPQHF.